This entry features one T cell receptor beta chain sequence. The data were obtained in a study of blood T cell repertoires in COVID-19. About the research overall: Acute and convalescent COVID-19 specimens originated in the United States, Italy and Spain. In each case, the material was cDNA or gDNA derived from T cells, B-cell-depleted T cells, or PBMCs.

Authors' analysis steps: Cell counts per sample came from amplifying reference gene primers. Using immunoSEQ multiplex PCR, the repertoire was profiled, and TCRdb retains in-frame clones only, with some absent. V, J and clone size are taken as reported in that table, and D and trimming were inferred from the DNA itself. The data hold a few hundred thousand clones, with around nine tenths observed a single time. The germline V gene has CDR1 LNHDA and CDR2 SQIVND (reference sequence). Trimming removed 3 bases at V and 5 bases at J, with 22 bases between. The CDR3 loop spans 17 amino acids. This rearrangement joins TRBV19 to TRBJ1-2; the D gene is possibly TRBD1 (6 bases). The source of this sequence is a man aged 40-50 years who had recovered from COVID-19. Input material: peripheral blood. In DNA form, the CDR3 reads TGTGCCAGTAGTATGGGAACAGGGCAAAGGAAACGTTATGGCTACACCTTC. Protein: CASSMGTGQRKRYGYTF.